This T cell receptor beta chain was obtained from a study of shared clonotypes between healthy human individuals. The CDR3 totals 13 residues. V was pared by 4 bases and J by 1 base, with 7 bases between. Germline CDR1 is MDHEN and CDR2 is SYDVKM. CD8 cells regarded as naive lacked CD45RO, were positively chosen for CCR7, and omitted terminally differentiated effector memory CD45RA+ cells. Details on this clone: This CDR3 is also generated by other DNA sequences in the sample.

The table came from immunoSEQ multiplex PCR; TCRdb's copy has only in-frame clones and leaves some out. The top ten hold 1% to 1.5% of the sample, which has 1.5 million to 2.5 million clones, 85% to 95% seen once. The clonotype was recovered from a man between 18 and 29 years old in good health. Input material: naive CD8+ T cells sorted from blood. The chain couples TRBV28 to TRBJ2-5; a weak D match, TRBD1 (5 bases). CDR3 loop: CASSSDSQETQYF. Written as DNA, the CDR3 is TGTGCCAGCAGTTCCGACAGCCAAGAGACCCAGTACTTC.